This entry concerns a single T cell receptor (beta chain). Its antigen remains unknown. Read data end 3 residues before the CDR3 end; the end is taken from the germline J gene. The data stem from a study of T cells in women clearing cervical HPV infection. Across the whole study: No precancer developed; the control's incident HPV16 infection cleared within 12 months. Blood came at first lesion visit for cases, post-clearance for controls.

The CDR3 runs to 13 residues. The germline V gene encodes CDR1 SGHNT and CDR2 YYREEE (reference sequence). The ends lost 0 bases at V and 7 bases at J; junction bases unmatched: 3. Repertoires were generated with immunoSEQ multiplex PCR, while TCRdb's copy carries only in-frame clones and drops some. This table lists tens of thousands of clones. General study results and limits: Controls had more TRBV6-7 (0.16%) than cases (roughly 0.11%). Effector/memory and HPV-specific T cells were not isolated, and association timing is unknown.

The sequenced sample was blood buffy coat. This chain connects TRBV5-4 to TRBJ1-1; 7 bases line up with TRBD1. This TCR was sampled from a woman aged 18 to 75 with a cervical HPV16 infection that either progressed to CIN3+ or cleared (not recorded which). CDR3 in amino acids: CASSLEGAGEAFF. The CDR3 DNA, read in part, is TGTGCCAGCAGCTTGGAGGGGGCGGGTGAA. Full variable domain (missing parts from reference TRBV5-4 and TRBJ1-1): ETGVTQSPTHLIKTRGQQVTLRCSSQSGHNTVSWYQQALGQGPQFIFQYYREEENGRGNFPPRFSGLQFPNYSSELNVNALELDDSALYLCASSLEGAGEAFFGQGTRLTVV.